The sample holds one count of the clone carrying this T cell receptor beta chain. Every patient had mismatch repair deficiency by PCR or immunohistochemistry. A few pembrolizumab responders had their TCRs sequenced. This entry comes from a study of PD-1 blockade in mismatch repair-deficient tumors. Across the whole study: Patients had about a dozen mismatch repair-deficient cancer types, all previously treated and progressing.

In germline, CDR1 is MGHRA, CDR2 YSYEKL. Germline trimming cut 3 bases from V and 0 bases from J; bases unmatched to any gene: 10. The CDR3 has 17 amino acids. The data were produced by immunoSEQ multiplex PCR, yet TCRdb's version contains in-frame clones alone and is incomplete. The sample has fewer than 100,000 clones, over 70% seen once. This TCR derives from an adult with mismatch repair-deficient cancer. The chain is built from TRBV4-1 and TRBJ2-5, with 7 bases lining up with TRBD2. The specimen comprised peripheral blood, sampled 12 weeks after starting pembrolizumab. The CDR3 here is CASSQGRLAVYQETQYF. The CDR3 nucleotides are TGCGCCAGCAGCCAGGGGCGGCTAGCGGTGTACCAAGAGACCCAGTACTTC.